The rows below give T cell receptor beta chains drawn from one sample of a study of blood T cell repertoires in COVID-19. The repertoire was sequenced with immunoSEQ multiplex PCR; TCRdb's copy has only in-frame clones and lacks some. The sample carries about 150,000 clones, roughly nine tenths recorded once. The sample was peripheral blood. Every receptor here comes from a human donor in a cohort sampled during active COVID-19. Both conserved end residues are part of each CDR3. D genes are given only for firm matches. Some rows have no size entry. The others give once, few or many, or a class for an expanded clone.

d_call,v_call,clone_size,j_call,cdr3_aa,cdr3_nt
TRBD1,TRBV6-9,-,TRBJ2-6,CASSPGTGGCSGANVLTF,TGTGCCAGCAGTCCGGGGACAGGGGGCTGCTCTGGGGCCAACGTCCTGACTTTC
-,TRBV30,few,TRBJ2-7,CAWSVQVVYEQYF,TGTGCCTGGAGTGTACAGGTTGTATACGAGCAGTACTTC
-,TRBV19,-,TRBJ1-1,CASSETLNTEAFF,TGTGCCAGCTCTGAGACATTGAACACTGAAGCTTTCTTT
TRBD2,TRBV19,-,TRBJ2-1,CASRSTSGRVWEYNEQFF,TGTGCCAGTCGCTCGACTAGCGGGAGGGTGTGGGAATACAATGAGCAGTTCTTC
-,TRBV7-3,-,TRBJ2-1,CASSPTFRPGEQFF,TGTGCCAGCAGCCCCACTTTTCGCCCAGGTGAGCAGTTCTTC
TRBD1,TRBV13,once,TRBJ2-7,CASSSRDSSYEQYF,TGTGCCAGCAGCTCCCGGGACAGCTCCTACGAGCAGTACTTC
-,TRBV28,-,TRBJ1-5,CASSLSTGNQPQHF,TGTGCCAGCAGTTTATCGACAGGAAATCAGCCCCAGCATTTT
-,TRBV4-1,-,TRBJ1-2,CASSQSDRLTIMGYTF,TGCGCCAGCAGCCAGTCGGACAGATTAACGATTATGGGCTACACCTTC
-,TRBV25-1,-,TRBJ1-2,CASTSAGLGGGYTF,TGTGCCAGCACCTCGGCAGGGCTCGGGGGTGGCTACACCTTC
-,TRBV5-6,-,TRBJ1-1,CASSPWDILNTEAFF,TGTGCCAGCAGCCCCTGGGACATCCTGAACACTGAAGCTTTCTTT
-,TRBV28,-,TRBJ1-3,CASSFEGNGNTIYF,TGTGCCAGCAGTTTTGAGGGTAATGGAAACACCATATATTTT
TRBD2,TRBV27,-,TRBJ2-1,CASSLLAGTYNEQFF,TGTGCCAGCAGTTTATTAGCGGGGACCTACAATGAGCAGTTCTTC
-,TRBV30,-,TRBJ1-4,CAWSIQGSREKLFF,TGTGCCTGGAGTATACAGGGATCGCGGGAAAAACTGTTTTTT
TRBD2,TRBV24-1,-,TRBJ2-7,CATTPGGSYEQYF,TGTGCCACCACCCCGGGGGGCTCCTACGAGCAGTACTTC
-,TRBV19,-,TRBJ1-1,CASSVAGAREAFF,TGTGCCAGTAGTGTCGCTGGGGCCAGGGAAGCTTTCTTT
TRBD2,TRBV30,once,TRBJ2-1,CAWGSGIGYEQFF,TGTGCCTGGGGTAGCGGGATCGGTTACGAGCAGTTCTTC
-,TRBV6-6,-,TRBJ2-1,CASRPPDRAGYNEQFF,TGTGCCAGCAGACCGCCCGACAGGGCGGGATACAATGAGCAGTTCTTC
-,TRBV28,-,TRBJ1-1,CASSFQSVTEAFF,TGTGCCAGCAGTTTTCAATCGGTCACTGAAGCTTTCTTT
-,TRBV25-1,-,TRBJ1-6,CASSEYQGPDSPLHF,TGTGCCAGCAGTGAATACCAGGGGCCAGATTCACCCCTCCACTTT
TRBD2,TRBV28,once,TRBJ2-5,CASSLGITSGGQETQYF,TGTGCCAGCAGTTTAGGGATAACTAGCGGGGGTCAAGAGACCCAGTACTTC
-,TRBV5-1,once,TRBJ1-6,CASSSRTDYNSPLHF,TGCGCCAGCAGCTCCCGGACAGACTATAATTCACCCCTCCACTTT
TRBD1,TRBV29-1,-,TRBJ1-5,CSVGQGSNQPQHF,TGCAGCGTGGGACAGGGGTCCAATCAGCCCCAGCATTTT
TRBD1,TRBV30,-,TRBJ1-4,CAWLGTGEKLFF,TGTGCCTGGTTGGGGACAGGAGAAAAACTGTTTTTT
-,TRBV7-8,once,TRBJ2-7,CASSTRVSYEQYF,TGTGCCAGCAGCACCAGGGTCTCCTACGAGCAGTACTTC
TRBD1,TRBV27,-,TRBJ1-6,CASSDRDRMNSPLHF,TGTGCCAGCAGCGACCGGGACAGGATGAATTCACCCCTCCACTTT
-,TRBV4-2,many,TRBJ1-2,CASSQETAANYGYTF,TGTGCCAGCAGCCAAGAGACAGCTGCTAACTATGGCTACACCTTC
-,TRBV5-4,-,TRBJ2-1,CASSPGTRANNNEQFF,TGTGCCAGCAGCCCCGGGACACGCGCAAATAACAATGAGCAGTTCTTC
-,TRBV29-1,-,TRBJ2-5,CSVEQSRETQYF,TGCAGCGTTGAACAGAGCAGGGAGACCCAGTACTTC
TRBD2,TRBV7-9,-,TRBJ2-7,CASSLEPIAGGQYEQYF,TGTGCCAGCAGCTTAGAGCCCATAGCGGGGGGGCAGTACGAGCAGTACTTC
TRBD1,TRBV10-3,-,TRBJ2-7,CATVPGQAFQDEQYF,TGTGCCACCGTACCTGGACAGGCATTCCAGGACGAGCAGTACTTC
-,TRBV27,once,TRBJ1-6,CAGRSPLHF,TGTGCCGGCCGATCACCCCTCCACTTT
TRBD2,TRBV3-1/TRBV3-2,-,TRBJ2-7,CASSQDLASGVSYEQYF,TGTGCCAGCAGCCAAGATCTGGCTAGCGGGGTTTCCTACGAGCAGTACTTC
-,TRBV7-8,once,TRBJ2-3,CASRSRRGTSTDTQYF,TGTGCCAGCAGAAGTAGACGGGGAACTAGCACAGATACGCAGTATTTT
TRBD1,TRBV24-1,once,TRBJ2-5,CATRDSQETQYF,TGTGCCACCCGGGACAGTCAAGAGACCCAGTACTTC
TRBD2,TRBV5-1,-,TRBJ2-1,CASSFDSGELNEQFF,TGCGCCAGCAGCTTTGATAGCGGGGAGCTCAATGAGCAGTTCTTC
-,TRBV7-8,-,TRBJ1-4,CASSSAGEKLFF,TGTGCCAGCAGCTCTGCAGGCGAAAAACTGTTTTTT
-,TRBV5-5,once,TRBJ2-2,CASRPQGRHTGELFF,TGTGCCAGCAGGCCACAGGGACGACACACCGGGGAGCTGTTTTTT
-,TRBV7-9,-,TRBJ2-1,CASSLVHGEQFF,TGTGCCAGCAGCTTAGTACATGGTGAGCAGTTCTTC
TRBD2,TRBV11-3,-,TRBJ2-7,CASSPGAGGLYEQYF,TGTGCCAGCAGCCCAGGGGCGGGAGGGCTCTACGAGCAGTACTTC
-,TRBV9,-,TRBJ2-7,CASSVAPVGEQYF,TGTGCCAGCAGCGTAGCCCCGGTTGGCGAGCAGTACTTC
TRBD2,TRBV5-1,once,TRBJ2-7,CASSLQAGEGGEQYF,TGCGCCAGCAGCCTGCAAGCGGGGGAGGGGGGGGAGCAGTACTTC
TRBD1,TRBV7-2,-,TRBJ1-2,CASRSGQAYNYGYTF,TGTGCCAGCAGATCGGGACAGGCCTATAACTATGGCTACACCTTC
TRBD2,TRBV9,-,TRBJ2-1,CASSDSNGGADEQFF,TGTGCCAGCAGCGATTCTAACGGGGGGGCCGATGAGCAGTTCTTC
-,TRBV7-9,few,TRBJ2-7,CASSLRGEQYF,TGTGCCAGCAGCTTAAGGGGCGAGCAGTACTTC
-,TRBV11-2,-,TRBJ2-5,CASSFRPREYRETQYF,TGTGCCAGCAGTTTTCGACCTCGGGAGTACAGGGAGACCCAGTACTTC
TRBD1,TRBV6-1,-,TRBJ1-5,CASSVWQGAPNQPQHF,TGTGCCAGCAGTGTTTGGCAGGGGGCCCCTAATCAGCCCCAGCATTTT
-,TRBV28,-,TRBJ1-4,CASSLASEKLFF,TGTGCCAGCAGTTTGGCCTCCGAAAAACTGTTTTTT
-,TRBV19,few,TRBJ1-1,CASSIGRNTEAFF,TGTGCCAGTAGTATTGGGAGGAACACTGAAGCTTTCTTT
-,TRBV28,-,TRBJ1-5,CASSRVGGVNQPQHF,TGTGCCAGCAGTAGGGTGGGGGGGGTCAATCAGCCCCAGCATTTT
-,TRBV29-1,-,TRBJ1-2,CSDLQGYGYTF,TGCAGCGATCTACAGGGCTATGGCTACACCTTC
TRBD1,TRBV6-5,few,TRBJ2-7,CSTGDYEQYF,TGCTCAACAGGGGACTACGAGCAGTACTTC
-,TRBV29-1,-,TRBJ2-3,CSVDIDTQYF,TGCAGCGTTGATATAGATACGCAGTATTTT
-,TRBV24-1,few,TRBJ2-7,CATSDPGQSYEQYF,TGTGCCACCAGTGACCCCGGACAGAGCTACGAGCAGTACTTC
-,TRBV6-2/TRBV6-3,-,TRBJ1-5,CASSYQGPGAQHF,TGTGCCAGCAGTTACCAAGGGCCCGGGGCCCAGCATTTT
-,TRBV11-3,-,TRBJ1-1,CASSFHEGQNTEAFF,TGTGCCAGCAGCTTCCACGAGGGCCAGAACACTGAAGCTTTCTTT
-,TRBV19,-,TRBJ1-1,CASSIWASNTEAFF,TGTGCCAGTAGTATATGGGCCTCGAACACTGAAGCTTTCTTT
-,TRBV4-3,-,TRBJ2-5,CASSQQGRRWETQYF,TGCGCCAGCAGCCAACAGGGGAGACGTTGGGAGACCCAGTACTTC
TRBD2,TRBV10-1,few,TRBJ2-1,CASSAGTSGTALPYNEQFF,TGCGCCAGCAGTGCAGGGACTAGCGGCACAGCCCTACCCTACAATGAGCAGTTCTTC
-,TRBV7-9,-,TRBJ2-1,CAMQGSNEQFF,TGTGCCATGCAGGGATCCAATGAGCAGTTCTTC